Following are 20 T cell receptor beta chains from one sample sequenced in a study of cytomegalovirus exposure and HLA in healthy donors. PCR primers comprised 60 Vbeta and 13 Jbeta primers. The table came from immunoSEQ multiplex PCR; TCRdb's copy has only in-frame clones and leaves some out. Among 70,000 or so clones listed, around 78% were seen once. The sequencing sample was made of PBMCs. The receptors here all came from a man aged 18 to 30 in good health and CMV-seropositive.

The chain has TRBV27 and TRBJ1-6; D gene ambiguous. Germline-derived CDR1 and CDR2 are MNHEY and SMNVEV (reference sequence). The length of the CDR3 is 12 residues. V dropped 6 bases and J dropped 7 bases, with 7 bases sitting between them. The CDR3 DNA reads as TGTGCCAGCAGACTTCAAAATTCACCCCTCCACTTT. Translation gives CASRLQNSPLHF.

The rearrangement joins TRBV30 to TRBJ1-1; no clear D. Germline CDR1 and CDR2: GTSNPN and SVGIG (reference sequence). The ends were cut back, 2 bases at V and 8 bases at J, with 12 bases in the middle. This CDR3 has 12 residues. The CDR3 region is CAWSYATPEAFF. CDR3 sequence (DNA): TGTGCCTGGAGTTACGCCACTCCAGAAGCTTTCTTT.

This chain links TRBV23-1 with TRBJ1-6; 9 positions agree with TRBD1. TRBV23-1 is flagged as an ORF with uncertain function. There are 15 residues in the CDR3. Trimming cost V 6 bases and J 7 bases; bases outside gene matches: 7. For the CDR3, the DNA is TGCGCCAGCAGAATCCGGGACAGGGCAAATTCACCCCTCCACTTT. Protein product: CASRIRDRANSPLHF.

The chain combines TRBV25-1 with TRBJ1-1; the D gene is possibly TRBD1 (5 bases). Trimming left V 4 bases short and J 0 bases short, with 9 bases between. The CDR3 is 14 amino acids. Per germline, CDR1 MGHDK and CDR2 SYGVNS. This chain's CDR3 is CASSVSGVNTEAFF. The CDR3 region has the DNA TGTGCCAGCAGTGTTTCGGGGGTGAACACTGAAGCTTTCTTT.

The V call is TRBV29-1, the J call TRBJ1-5, with D unresolved. The CDR3 loop spans 14 amino acids. V gave up 4 bases and J gave up 5 bases, with 15 bases separating them. Germline-derived CDR1 and CDR2 are SQVTM and ANQGSEA. The CDR3 loop is CSVVRGGRDQPQHF. DNA of the CDR3: TGCAGCGTTGTCCGGGGAGGTCGTGATCAGCCCCAGCATTTT.

The CDR3 region is CASRTGINEKLFF. CDR3 sequence (DNA): TGTGCCAGCAGGACAGGGATTAATGAAAAACTGTTTTTT. The rearrangement links TRBV13 to TRBJ1-4, with 7 bases that match TRBD1. Germline assignment: CDR1 PRHDT and CDR2 FYEKMQ (reference sequence). V lost 6 bases, J lost 4 bases, and 2 bases stayed unmatched. The CDR3 sequence is 13 residues long.

This chain joins TRBV6-1 and TRBJ1-6; TRBD1 agrees at 7 bases. Germline V gene sequence: CDR1 MNHNS, CDR2 SASEGT. This CDR3 region has 15 residues. The ends lost 6 bases at V and 4 bases at J; junction bases unmatched: 6. CDR3 DNA sequence: TGTGCCAGCAGGGTGGACAGGACGTATAATTCACCCCTCCACTTT. The encoded protein is CASRVDRTYNSPLHF.

The chain is built from TRBV6-1 and TRBJ1-2, with D perhaps TRBD1 (5 bases). Trimming pared 3 bases from V and 8 bases from J, leaving 13 bases between. Germline V CDR1 and CDR2: MNHNS, SASEGT. The CDR3 loop spans 13 amino acids. The CDR3 region is CASSESRVTGYTF. The CDR3 DNA follows: TGTGCCAGCAGTGAGTCCAGGGTGACGGGCTACACCTTC.

The V and J genes are TRBV7-9 and TRBJ1-1; 8 bases match TRBD1. Germline values: CDR1 SEHNR, CDR2 FQNEAQ (reference sequence). The CDR3 is 14 residues long. V lost 5 bases, J lost 1 base, and 3 bases stayed unmatched. The CDR3 nucleotides read TGTGCCAGCAGCCACGGACAGGGGAACACTGAAGCTTTCTTT. Encoded protein: CASSHGQGNTEAFF.

This chain uses TRBV9 with TRBJ1-5, with D tentatively TRBD1 (5 bases). Trimming cost V 5 bases and J 0 bases, with 9 bases left between them. This CDR3 is built from 14 residues. Germline CDR1 reads SGDLS; CDR2 reads YYNGEE. As DNA, the CDR3 is TGTGCCAGCAGTGGGGCCCATAGCAATCAGCCCCAGCATTTT. This codes for CASSGAHSNQPQHF.

J is TRBJ1-6 and V is TRBV10-3; no clear D. V shed 4 bases and J shed 0 bases, with 7 bases lying between them. CDR1 is ENHRY and CDR2 is SYGVKD in the germline V gene. The CDR3 totals 15 residues. CDR3 coding DNA: TGTGCCATCAGTGTTGGGAGCTCCTATAATTCACCCCTCCACTTT. It specifies CAISVGSSYNSPLHF.

The J gene is TRBJ2-3, the V gene TRBV4-1, with TRBD2 matching 11 bases. Germline CDR1 and CDR2: MGHRA and YSYEKL. The ends lost 0 bases at V and 1 base at J; junction bases unmatched: 0. The CDR3 covers 16 residues. The CDR3, as DNA: TGCGCCAGCAGCCAAGAACTAGCGGGAGGCACAGATACGCAGTATTTT. Encoded protein: CASSQELAGGTDTQYF.

V usage is TRBV30 and J usage is TRBJ2-4; D call uncertain. The germline gives CDR1 GTSNPN, CDR2 SVGIG (reference sequence). CDR3 length equals 15 residues. V lost 0 bases, J lost 6 bases, and 15 bases lay in between. The CDR3, as DNA: TGTGCCTGGAGTGTACGAGGTCTAGGCCTAAACATTCAGTACTTC. Amino acid sequence: CAWSVRGLGLNIQYF.

The chain couples TRBV6-5 to TRBJ1-5; TRBD1 is a possible D gene (5 bases). CDR1 is MNHEY, CDR2 SVGAGI, per germline. The CDR3 runs 15 residues. V gave up 0 bases and J gave up 5 bases, with 11 bases separating them. The DNA of the CDR3 is TGTGCCAGCAGTTACTCGACCCGGGGGGATCAGCCCCAGCATTTT. This translates into CASSYSTRGDQPQHF.

This clone showed up just a few times. The rearrangement links TRBV19 to TRBJ2-1; D is unresolved. CDR1 LNHDA and CDR2 SQIVND come from the germline V gene (reference sequence). Trimming shortened V by 4 bases and J by 10 bases, and 8 bases separated the two germline ends. The CDR3 totals 11 residues. CDR3 DNA: TGTGCCAGTAGTAGCCAGCGAGAGCAGTTCTTC. It translates to CASSSQREQFF.

This sequence joins TRBV30 and TRBJ2-2; 8 bases line up with TRBD2. Per the germline V gene, CDR1 is GTSNPN and CDR2 is SVGIG (reference sequence). This CDR3 has 15 residues. V dropped 0 bases and J dropped 1; count of bases not matched to a gene: 1. CDR3 protein: CAWSVRGGNTGELFF. The CDR3 DNA follows: TGTGCCTGGAGTGTACGGGGGGGGAACACCGGGGAGCTGTTTTTT.

V usage is TRBV19 and J usage is TRBJ1-5, with no clear D. CDR1 and CDR2 (germline): LNHDA, SQIVND (reference sequence). V was cut by 3 bases and J by 7 bases, with 10 bases left in between. The CDR3 loop spans 13 amino acids. CDR3 loop: CASSIDIFQPQHF. CDR3 sequence (DNA): TGTGCCAGTAGTATCGACATTTTCCAGCCCCAGCATTTT.

The V call is TRBV30, the J call TRBJ2-7, with TRBD1 matching 7 bases. The CDR3 runs to 14 residues. V dropped 3 bases and J dropped 3; count of bases not matched to a gene: 8. The germline gives CDR1 GTSNPN, CDR2 SVGIG (reference sequence). CDR3 amino acids: CAWRLEGALYEQYV. The CDR3, as DNA: TGTGCCTGGAGGTTAGAGGGGGCCCTCTACGAGCAGTACGTC.

This clone was seen only once. This chain joins TRBV30 and TRBJ2-1; D gene ambiguous. The CDR3 runs to 14 residues. Deletions cut 2 bases from V and 0 bases from J, with 8 bases between. Per germline, CDR1 GTSNPN and CDR2 SVGIG (reference sequence). CDR3 in amino acids: CAWSLPSSYNEQFF. The CDR3 nucleotides read TGTGCCTGGAGTCTCCCTAGCTCCTACAATGAGCAGTTCTTC.

The CDR3 DNA follows: TGTGCCAGCAGTTACCTTCCCTCCGGGGCCAACGTCCTGACTTTC. Translating gives CASSYLPSGANVLTF. The rearrangement links TRBV6-5 to TRBJ2-6; D call uncertain. CDR3 length: 15 residues. V lost 2 bases and J lost 4, with 9 bases in between. The germline V gene has CDR1 MNHEY and CDR2 SVGAGI.